Below are 28 T cell receptor beta chains sequenced from a single sample in a study of shared clonotypes between healthy human individuals. Measured with immunoSEQ multiplex PCR; TCRdb has only the in-frame clones, and not every one. The sample holds fewer than 3 million clones, about nine tenths seen once. Sequenced: naive CD4+ T cells from PBMCs. Indicated subset: CD45RA+ positively selected. The receptors stem from a man younger than 30 in good health. Some clones in this sample may be carry-over from other donors' samples.

The chain combines TRBV4-2 with TRBJ1-5; D unresolved. Germline lookup yields CDR1 LGHNA and CDR2 YNFKEQ. The V gene lost 4 bases and the J gene lost 0 bases, with 10 bases spanning the gap. The CDR3 length is 15 residues. CDR3 residues: CASSPQPDSNQPQHF. In DNA, the CDR3 is TGTGCCAGCAGCCCCCAGCCCGATAGCAATCAGCCCCAGCATTTT.

This sequence joins TRBV28 and TRBJ1-4; 7 bases match TRBD1. Germline CDR1 reads MDHEN; CDR2 reads SYDVKM. V trimming: 2 bases; J trimming: 3 bases; junction bases outside the gene matches: 3. The CDR3 spans 15 residues. The CDR3 bases are TGTGCCAGCAGTTTAACCGGGACAGCTAATGAAAAACTGTTTTTT. Translated, it gives CASSLTGTANEKLFF.

This chain connects TRBV19 to TRBJ2-1, with TRBD2 as a possible D gene (5 bases). CDR3 length equals 13 residues. The germline V gene encodes CDR1 LNHDA and CDR2 SQIVND (reference sequence). Trimming left V 3 bases short and J 16 bases short, with 19 bases between. The CDR3 loop reads CASSMEGGRGAFF. The CDR3 DNA follows: TGTGCCAGTAGTATGGAAGGCGGGCGAGGCGCTTTCTTC.

J is TRBJ2-5 and V is TRBV9, with a tentative D call TRBD2 (6 bases). Germline CDR1 SGDLS, CDR2 YYNGEE. Trimming took 3 bases from V and 5 from J, leaving 20 bases between them. This CDR3 region has 16 residues. CDR3 sequence: CASSAVGTPGVETQYF. The CDR3 DNA is TGTGCCAGCAGCGCAGTCGGGACCCCGGGGGTGGAGACCCAGTACTTC.

This chain joins TRBV5-1 and TRBJ1-1; D is unresolved. The CDR3 has 13 amino acids. CDR1 and CDR2 from the germline V gene are SGHRS and YFSETQ. The germline V and J ends were trimmed by 4 bases and 10 bases, with 17 bases remaining between them. DNA of the CDR3: TGCGCCAGCAGCCTCTTCTCCGGGGATGGAGCTTTCTTT. Protein sequence: CASSLFSGDGAFF.

The chain couples TRBV18 to TRBJ1-1, with D unclear. V gave up 4 bases and J gave up 11 bases, with 14 bases separating them. This CDR3 is built from 12 residues. CDR1 and CDR2 from the germline V gene are KGHSH and LQKENI. The CDR3: CASSLLNSGAFF. As DNA, the CDR3 is TGTGCCAGCTCACTACTTAATTCTGGGGCTTTCTTT.

The rearrangement links TRBV10-3 to TRBJ1-5; D uncertain. There are 17 residues in the CDR3. Germline V CDR1 and CDR2: ENHRY, SYGVKD. V was cut by 6 bases and J by 1 base, with 19 bases left in between. DNA of the CDR3: TGTGCCATCAGCGACGCCGGCTGGGTCGGCAGCAATCAGCCCCAGCATTTT. This sequence encodes CAISDAGWVGSNQPQHF.

The chain joins TRBV4-2 to TRBJ2-6; maybe TRBD2 (6 bases). V shed 1 base and J shed 3 bases, with 16 bases lying between them. The CDR3 has 18 residues. CDR1 LGHNA and CDR2 YNFKEQ come from the germline V gene. The CDR3 loop reads CASSQARGGGGGANVLTF. The CDR3 coding sequence is TGTGCCAGCAGCCAAGCAAGGGGAGGAGGTGGTGGGGCCAACGTCCTGACTTTC.

The chain is built from TRBV6-5 and TRBJ1-5; D unclear. The length of the CDR3 is 15 residues. V lost 5 bases and J lost 0, with 11 bases in between. Germline V gene data show CDR1 as MNHEY and CDR2 as SVGAGI. The CDR3: CASSPRPNSNQPQHF. CDR3 DNA: TGTGCCAGCAGTCCACGCCCTAATAGCAATCAGCCCCAGCATTTT.

J is TRBJ1-5 and V is TRBV10-3; possibly TRBD1 for D (6 bases). Germline-derived CDR1 and CDR2 are ENHRY and SYGVKD. Between the trimmed V and J ends, which lost 8 bases and 5 bases, there was a span of 13 bases. The CDR3 extends over 13 amino acids. The CDR3 DNA is TGTGCCATCGCTCGACAGGAAGATCAGCCCCAGCATTTT. As protein: CAIARQEDQPQHF.

The chain combines TRBV6-5 with TRBJ1-2; maybe TRBD1 (5 bases). Germline V lookup: CDR1 MNHEY, CDR2 SVGAGI. The V and J ends lost 2 bases and 8 bases respectively, with 12 bases between them. The CDR3 has 13 amino acids. The CDR3 coding sequence is TGTGCCAGCAGTTACGCCCCCTGGGGCGGCTACACCTTC. It encodes CASSYAPWGGYTF.

The chain recombines TRBV6-6 with TRBJ2-2; 8 bases map to TRBD1. V lost 7 bases and J lost 0; bases outside the gene matches: 4. Germline lookup yields CDR1 MNHNY and CDR2 SVGAGI (reference sequence). The CDR3 length is 15 residues. The CDR3 reads CASNKQGANTGELFF. The CDR3 coding sequence is TGTGCCAGCAATAAACAGGGGGCGAACACCGGGGAGCTGTTTTTT.

This clone was seen just once. J is TRBJ1-3 and V is TRBV30, with 7 nucleotides matching TRBD1. The CDR3 is 16 amino acids. CDR1 is GTSNPN, CDR2 SVGIG, per germline (reference sequence). V trimming: 2 bases; J trimming: 2 bases; junction bases outside the gene matches: 9. The CDR3 spells CAWSPGGRGAGNTIYF. The CDR3 nucleotides are TGTGCCTGGAGTCCCGGGGGCAGGGGGGCTGGAAACACCATATATTTT.

The rearrangement links TRBV30 to TRBJ2-2; the match to TRBD1 covers 9 bases. The V and J ends lost 6 bases and 5 bases, in that order; junction bases with no gene match: 13. Germline lookup yields CDR1 GTSNPN and CDR2 SVGIG (reference sequence). There are 16 residues in the CDR3. CDR3 loop: CACSSSTTGGTGELFF. In nucleotides, the CDR3 is TGTGCCTGCTCCTCCTCGACGACAGGGGGGACCGGGGAGCTGTTTTTT.

The genes are TRBV27 and TRBJ1-2; 9 bases agree with TRBD1. With V trimmed by 5 bases and J by 8 bases, 6 bases remained unmatched. CDR3 length: 13 amino acids. Germline values: CDR1 MNHEY, CDR2 SMNVEV (reference sequence). As DNA, the CDR3 is TGTGCCAGCAGTAAGGACAGGGGCGGAGGCTACACCTTC. It codes for CASSKDRGGGYTF.

The chain carries TRBV27 and TRBJ2-5; 7 bases match TRBD2. Germline CDR1 and CDR2: MNHEY and SMNVEV (reference sequence). The J segment lost 1 base and the V segment lost 6 bases, leaving 8 bases of the junction unmatched. CDR3 length: 15 amino acids. CDR3 in amino acids: CASRASGGVQETQYF. The DNA for the CDR3 is TGTGCCAGCAGGGCTAGCGGAGGCGTCCAAGAGACCCAGTACTTC.

Worth noting for this clone: The same CDR3 arises from other DNA sequences in this sample as well. This rearrangement joins TRBV28 to TRBJ2-7; possibly TRBD1 for D (6 bases). Germline CDR1 and CDR2: MDHEN and SYDVKM. The CDR3 has 12 residues. V was clipped by 9 bases and J by 1 base, with 10 bases between them. As DNA, the CDR3 is TGTGCCAGTAGACAGGCGTCCTACGAGCAGTACTTC. It codes for CASRQASYEQYF.

The gene calls are TRBV27 and TRBJ2-1; tentative D call: TRBD2 (5 bases). Germline CDR1 is MNHEY and CDR2 is SMNVEV (reference sequence). V lost 2 bases, J lost 0 bases, and 11 bases lay in between. The CDR3 is 16 amino acids. CDR3 in amino acids: CASSLDRRRSYNEQFF. The CDR3 bases are TGTGCCAGCAGTTTAGATAGGAGGCGCTCCTACAATGAGCAGTTCTTC.

CDR3 residues: CASSRDSRANLNTIYF. As DNA, the CDR3 is TGCGCCAGCAGCAGGGATAGCAGGGCGAACTTGAACACCATATATTTT. V usage is TRBV4-1 and J usage is TRBJ1-3; TRBD1 is a possible D gene (5 bases). Germline V gives CDR1 MGHRA, CDR2 YSYEKL. The length of the CDR3 is 16 residues. Trimming stripped 5 bases from V and 7 bases from J, with 21 bases between.

The chain combines TRBV18 with TRBJ2-2, with 10 bases matching TRBD1. CDR1 and CDR2 (germline): KGHSH, LQKENI. J lost 7 bases, V lost 6 bases, and 8 bases had no gene match. This CDR3 has 15 residues. As DNA, the CDR3 is TGTGCCAGCTCCCCCCGGACAGGGGGGGGCGGGGAGCTGTTTTTT. Its translation: CASSPRTGGGGELFF.

This chain uses TRBV7-2 with TRBJ1-6, with D unclear. Germline CDR1 and CDR2: SGHTA and FQGNSA. The CDR3 runs to 13 residues. Trimming removed 1 base from V and 8 bases from J, with 6 bases in between. The CDR3 DNA follows: TGTGCCAGCAGCTTAGTTCCAGATTCACCCCTCCACTTT. Translated: CASSLVPDSPLHF.

The CDR3 nucleotides read TGTGCCAGCAGGATAAGAGCTAGCACAGATACGCAGTATTTT. Its translation is CASRIRASTDTQYF. The rearrangement links TRBV27 to TRBJ2-3; D uncertain. The CDR3 covers 14 residues. Germline V gene data show CDR1 as MNHEY and CDR2 as SMNVEV (reference sequence). V was pared by 6 bases and J by 0 bases, with 10 bases between.

The CDR3 coding sequence is TGTGCCAGCAGTCTTGATACAGGTACCAAGGAGTCTGGAAACACCATATATTTT. Its translation is CASSLDTGTKESGNTIYF. This chain links TRBV14 with TRBJ1-3; D is possibly TRBD1 (5 bases). This CDR3 is built from 18 residues. Deletions cut 6 bases from V and 1 base from J, with 22 bases between. CDR1 is SGHDN, CDR2 FVKESK, per germline.

This chain connects TRBV28 to TRBJ1-5, with 8 bases aligning to TRBD1. Germline V gives CDR1 MDHEN, CDR2 SYDVKM. This CDR3 region has 14 residues. With 9 bases clipped from V and 3 bases from J, the junction kept 7 bases outside the gene matches. For the CDR3, the DNA is TGTGCCAGTTCACAGGGGGGCTTCAATCAGCCCCAGCATTTT. Protein: CASSQGGFNQPQHF.

The chain combines TRBV6-1 with TRBJ1-5, with 9 positions matching TRBD1. Trimming took 3 bases from V and 3 from J; bases not matched to a gene: 3. The germline gives CDR1 MNHNS, CDR2 SASEGT. This CDR3 comprises 15 residues. This CDR3 is CASSDGTGFNQPQHF. The CDR3 DNA reads TGTGCCAGCAGTGATGGGACAGGGTTCAATCAGCCCCAGCATTTT.

The V and J genes are TRBV30 and TRBJ2-7; TRBD1 aligns across 8 bases. CDR1 is GTSNPN and CDR2 is SVGIG in the germline V gene (reference sequence). V trimming: 4 bases; J trimming: 5 bases; junction bases outside the gene matches: 16. The CDR3 consists of 16 residues. The chain's CDR3 is CAWTRPNDRGIHEQYF. CDR3 DNA sequence: TGTGCCTGGACCAGACCGAATGACAGGGGAATCCACGAGCAGTACTTC.

The chain uses TRBV7-2 and TRBJ2-1; D uncertain. Trimming removed 4 bases from V and 6 bases from J, with 10 bases in between. The CDR3 is 13 residues long. The germline CDR1 and CDR2 sequences are SGHTA and FQGNSA. The CDR3 spells CASSSQPVNEQFF. The CDR3 region has the DNA TGTGCCAGCAGCTCCCAACCGGTCAATGAGCAGTTCTTC.

This clone has a single count. Other DNA sequences in this specimen translate into the identical CDR3. The chain carries TRBV6-5 and TRBJ2-3; 9 bases match TRBD1. The CDR3 extends over 15 amino acids. Germline CDR1 and CDR2: MNHEY and SVGAGI. The ends lost 6 bases at V and 1 base at J; junction bases unmatched: 5. Written as DNA, the CDR3 is TGTGCCAGCAGCCTTAGGACAGGGGGCACAGATACGCAGTATTTT. This sequence encodes CASSLRTGGTDTQYF.